This TCR beta chain was documented in a study of T cells in women clearing cervical HPV infection. Whole-study context: Blood came at first lesion visit for cases, post-clearance for controls. General study findings and limits: Richness differences could reflect unmeasured T-cell content per sample. TRBV6-7 abundance was lower in cases than controls (roughly 0.11% versus 0.16%).

The V gene lost 5 bases and the J gene lost 5 bases, with 9 bases spanning the gap. The CDR3 covers 12 residues. Average input was around 1,200 ng genomic DNA for immunoSEQ TCR beta CDR3 amplification. Repertoires were generated with immunoSEQ multiplex PCR, while TCRdb's copy carries only in-frame clones and drops some. The sample totals over 15,000 clones. In regard to this clone: Its antigen is unknown. The DNA ends 3 residues before the CDR3 does, and the rest of the CDR3 is filled in from the germline J gene.

The clonotype comes from a woman aged 18 to 75 with a cervical HPV16 infection that either progressed to CIN3+ or cleared (not recorded which). V and J are TRBV12-3 or TRBV12-4 and TRBJ1-1; weak D call: TRBD1 (5 bases). Source material: blood buffy coat. Partial CDR3 DNA: TGTGCCAGCAGTCCAGGGTTGACTGAA. Translation: CASSPGLTE. The full CDR3 reads CASSPGLTEAFF.